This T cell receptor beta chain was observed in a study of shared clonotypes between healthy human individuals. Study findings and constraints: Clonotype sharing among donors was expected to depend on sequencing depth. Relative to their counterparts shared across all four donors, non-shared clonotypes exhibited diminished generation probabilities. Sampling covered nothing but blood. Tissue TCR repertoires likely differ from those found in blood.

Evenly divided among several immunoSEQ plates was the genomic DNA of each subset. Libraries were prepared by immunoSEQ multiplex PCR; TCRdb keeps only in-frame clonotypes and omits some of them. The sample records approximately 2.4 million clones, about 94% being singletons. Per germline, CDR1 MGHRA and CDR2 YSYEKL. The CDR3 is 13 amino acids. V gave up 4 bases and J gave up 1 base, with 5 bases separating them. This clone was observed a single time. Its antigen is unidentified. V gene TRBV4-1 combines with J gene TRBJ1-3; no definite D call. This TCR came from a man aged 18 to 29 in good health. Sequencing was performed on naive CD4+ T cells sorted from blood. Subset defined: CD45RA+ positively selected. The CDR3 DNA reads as TGCGCCAGCAGCCCCCTTTCTGGAAACACCATATATTTT. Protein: CASSPLSGNTIYF.